This T cell receptor (beta chain) derives from a study of T cell clonotyping in hematopoietic cell transplantation. Study-wide context: Recipient samples before transplant were obtained post-cytoreduction. Study results and caveats: Pathologically expanded recipient clonotypes increased progressively from day 30 to day 180 as diversity fell. At the given depth, recipient repertoires were over 95% de novo clonotypes. Higher Inverse Simpson Index values in graft donor and pretransplant recipient predicted broader posttransplant TCR diversity.

Data came from immunoSEQ multiplex PCR; TCRdb stores just in-frame clones and leaves some out. The sample contains about 76,000 clones, roughly 95% of which appear only once. In the case of this clone: Antigen specificity is unknown.

V lost 1 base and J 2 bases, leaving 15 bases between the germline ends. CDR3 size: 17 residues. The germline V gene has CDR1 MDHEN and CDR2 SYDVKM. The time point denotes: recipient sample about 28 days before transplant, after cytoreduction. The rearrangement joins TRBV28 to TRBJ1-5; D gene unclear. The source is a woman aged 45-59 years with acute myeloid leukemia. Some clones in this sample may be carry-over from other donors' samples. The source was peripheral blood mononuclear cells, collected before stem cell transplant. The CDR3 DNA follows: TGTGCCAGCAGTTTATTTTTCAGTAGAAGTCGCAATCAGCCCCAGCATTTT. This sequence encodes CASSLFFSRSRNQPQHF.